The rows below give T cell receptor beta chains drawn from one sample of a study of blood T cell repertoires in COVID-19. Measured with immunoSEQ multiplex PCR; TCRdb has only the in-frame clones, and not every one. The sample has 240,000 or so clones, about three quarters seen once. Sequences were obtained from peripheral blood. These receptors all stem from a woman older than 75 with acute or convalescent COVID-19. Both conserved end residues are part of each CDR3. Each record gives: D gene, V gene, clone size, J gene, CDR3 protein, CDR3 DNA. D genes are given only for firm matches. Rows give clone size only sometimes, using once, few, many, or a class for an expanded clone.

NA	TRBV7-9	NA	TRBJ2-1	CASSLSGGAGANEQFF	TGTGCCAGCAGCTTATCCGGCGGGGCGGGGGCCAATGAGCAGTTCTTC
NA	TRBV10-2	NA	TRBJ1-1	CASGRQNTEAFF	TGCGCCAGCGGTCGACAGAACACTGAAGCTTTCTTT
TRBD1	TRBV4-1	NA	TRBJ1-1	CASSQRDRGRETEAFF	TGCGCCAGCAGCCAACGGGACAGGGGTAGGGAAACTGAAGCTTTCTTT
TRBD2	TRBV5-1	NA	TRBJ2-1	CASSPGTSGRGYNEQFF	TGCGCCAGCAGCCCCGGGACTAGCGGGAGGGGATACAATGAGCAGTTCTTC
NA	TRBV7-9	NA	TRBJ1-4	CASSLDGATNEKLFF	TGTGCCAGCAGCTTAGACGGGGCAACTAATGAAAAACTGTTTTTT
TRBD1	TRBV5-6	NA	TRBJ2-3	CASSSDRGRRGTDTQYF	TGTGCCAGCAGTTCGGACAGGGGACGAAGGGGGACAGATACGCAGTATTTT
TRBD1	TRBV4-1	NA	TRBJ1-6	CASSQDGQGAGSPLHF	TGCGCCAGCAGCCAAGATGGACAGGGGGCAGGGTCACCCCTCCACTTT
TRBD1	TRBV7-8	NA	TRBJ2-5	CASSLRQGKETQYF	TGTGCCAGCAGCTTACGACAGGGGAAAGAGACCCAGTACTTC
TRBD1	TRBV11-2	NA	TRBJ1-4	CASSPIPTGGGSVEKLFF	TGTGCCAGCAGCCCAATTCCGACAGGGGGAGGTTCTGTCGAAAAACTGTTTTTT
NA	TRBV5-4	few	TRBJ1-1	CASSMPTGDTEAFF	TGTGCCAGCAGCATGCCGACCGGGGACACTGAAGCTTTCTTT
TRBD2	TRBV5-1	few	TRBJ2-7	CASSLAGSGRVPYEQYF	TGCGCCAGCAGCTTGGCAGGTAGCGGGAGAGTCCCCTACGAGCAGTACTTC
NA	TRBV27	NA	TRBJ1-6	CASPQVAPSGYNSPLHF	TGTGCCAGCCCTCAAGTAGCCCCGTCAGGGTATAATTCACCCCTCCACTTT
TRBD1	TRBV2	NA	TRBJ2-3	CASSLQGLGTDTQYF	TGTGCCAGCAGCCTACAGGGGTTGGGCACAGATACGCAGTATTTT
TRBD1	TRBV2	NA	TRBJ2-1	CASSGIGTGASGEQFF	TGTGCCAGCAGTGGAATAGGGACAGGGGCCTCGGGTGAGCAGTTCTTC
NA	TRBV19	NA	TRBJ2-2	CASSIDRAGELFF	TGTGCCAGTAGTATAGATCGTGCCGGGGAGCTGTTTTTT
NA	TRBV19	NA	TRBJ2-7	CASSPSLGGSYEQYF	TGTGCCAGTAGTCCGTCACTAGGGGGCTCCTACGAGCAGTACTTC
NA	TRBV25-1	NA	TRBJ1-1	CASSEPGDYTEAFF	TGTGCCAGCAGTGAACCAGGGGATTACACTGAAGCTTTCTTT
NA	TRBV2	NA	TRBJ2-3	CASSEAGTHSTDTQYF	TGTGCCAGCAGTGAAGCGGGGACACATAGCACAGATACGCAGTATTTT
TRBD2	TRBV2	NA	TRBJ2-2	CASSGLAGGTGELFF	TGTGCCAGCAGTGGACTAGCGGGTGGAACCGGGGAGCTGTTTTTT
TRBD2	TRBV5-4	few	TRBJ2-7	CASSAPGLAGKEQYF	TGTGCCAGCAGCGCTCCGGGACTAGCGGGAAAAGAGCAGTACTTC
TRBD1	TRBV28	NA	TRBJ1-5	CASRKGTVQPQHF	TGTGCCAGCAGGAAAGGGACAGTCCAGCCCCAGCATTTT
NA	TRBV6-6	NA	TRBJ1-5	CASSPGVVQPQHF	TGTGCCAGCAGTCCGGGGGTGGTTCAGCCCCAGCATTTT
NA	TRBV6-1	NA	TRBJ1-2	CASSEAGVGTYGYTF	TGTGCCAGCAGTGAAGCCGGGGTGGGGACATATGGCTACACCTTC
TRBD2	TRBV10-2	NA	TRBJ2-1	CASSGLAGGPGEQFF	TGCGCCAGCAGTGGACTAGCGGGAGGGCCGGGTGAGCAGTTCTTC
TRBD2	TRBV29-1	NA	TRBJ2-7	CSVTGGYEQYF	TGCAGCGTTACGGGGGGCTACGAGCAGTACTTC
TRBD1	TRBV19	few	TRBJ1-2	CATRGIGQGVLTNYGYTF	TGTGCCACCAGAGGGATAGGACAGGGTGTGTTAACTAACTATGGCTACACCTTC
TRBD1	TRBV5-1	NA	TRBJ1-4	CASSSGTGVTNEKLFF	TGCGCCAGCAGCTCCGGGACAGGGGTAACTAATGAAAAACTGTTTTTT
NA	TRBV3-1/TRBV3-2	NA	TRBJ1-2	CASSQAGEVYGYTF	TGTGCCAGCAGCCAGGCAGGGGAAGTCTATGGCTACACCTTC
TRBD1	TRBV11-2	NA	TRBJ1-1	CASSFWRTGPMNTEAFF	TGTGCCAGCAGCTTTTGGAGGACAGGCCCTATGAACACTGAAGCTTTCTTT
TRBD1	TRBV6-1	NA	TRBJ1-4	CASSEVRGQEGEKLFF	TGTGCCAGCAGTGAAGTTAGGGGGCAGGAGGGTGAAAAACTGTTTTTT
NA	TRBV5-1	NA	TRBJ1-5	CASSPDDSLGQPQHF	TGCGCCAGCAGCCCGGACGACAGTTTGGGGCAGCCCCAGCATTTT
TRBD1	TRBV18	NA	TRBJ1-1	CASTSSPGQGGTEAFF	TGTGCCAGCACAAGCTCACCGGGACAGGGCGGCACTGAAGCTTTCTTT
NA	TRBV12-3/TRBV12-4	once	TRBJ1-1	CASSLASREAFF	TGTGCCAGCAGTTTAGCCTCGAGGGAGGCTTTCTTT
NA	TRBV21-1	NA	TRBJ2-5	CASSKVATSGGTRAKETQYF	TGTGCCAGCAGCAAAGTGGCGACTAGCGGGGGGACTAGGGCCAAAGAGACCCAGTACTTC
TRBD1	TRBV19	NA	TRBJ1-5	CASSYGDRGLARPQHF	TGTGCCAGTAGTTACGGGGACAGGGGGTTAGCCCGGCCCCAGCATTTT
NA	TRBV30	NA	TRBJ1-1	CAWREGNGQIVRGTEAFF	TGTGCCTGGAGAGAAGGGAACGGACAGATCGTTAGGGGCACTGAAGCTTTCTTT
NA	TRBV2	once	TRBJ1-2	CASSGGQDYGYTF	TGTGCCAGCAGTGGGGGACAAGACTATGGCTACACCTTC
NA	TRBV25-1	few	TRBJ2-7	CASSSHYEQYF	TGTGCCAGCAGTTCCCACTACGAGCAGTACTTC
NA	TRBV19	NA	TRBJ2-1	CASRSLATTYNEQFF	TGTGCCAGTCGCTCCCTAGCGACCACCTACAATGAGCAGTTCTTC
TRBD1	TRBV18	NA	TRBJ1-6	CASSVDRGPNSPLHF	TGTGCCAGCTCAGTCGACAGGGGTCCTAATTCACCCCTCCACTTT
NA	TRBV5-1	NA	TRBJ2-6	CASSLNLASGANVLTF	TGCGCCAGCAGCTTGAATCTGGCATCGGGGGCCAACGTCCTGACTTTC
NA	TRBV5-1	few	TRBJ2-2	CASSPHSRYGKGELFF	TGCGCCAGCAGCCCCCACTCCAGGTACGGGAAGGGGGAGCTGTTTTTT
NA	TRBV5-1	NA	TRBJ2-7	CASSLVPGTIYEQYF	TGCGCCAGCAGCTTGGTTCCAGGTACCATTTACGAGCAGTACTTC
NA	TRBV7-2	NA	TRBJ1-2	CASSLARAGEGYGYTF	TGTGCCAGCAGCTTAGCTAGGGCAGGGGAGGGCTATGGCTACACCTTC
NA	TRBV9	few	TRBJ1-6	CASSVGLENSPLHF	TGTGCCAGCAGCGTAGGACTGGAGAATTCACCCCTCCACTTT
NA	TRBV9	NA	TRBJ2-7	CASSVGGSSYEQYF	TGTGCCAGCAGCGTAGGAGGTAGCTCCTACGAGCAGTACTTC
TRBD1	TRBV18	NA	TRBJ1-5	CASSPRFADRISNQPQHF	TGTGCCAGCTCACCACGTTTTGCGGACAGGATAAGCAATCAGCCCCAGCATTTT
NA	TRBV5-1	NA	TRBJ1-2	CASSFDRLGYTF	TGCGCCAGCAGCTTCGACAGGTTAGGCTACACCTTC
TRBD1	TRBV18	once	TRBJ2-1	CASSLGQGGPTSYNEQFF	TGTGCCAGCTCACTTGGACAGGGGGGCCCCACCTCCTACAATGAGCAGTTCTTC
NA	TRBV6-5	few	TRBJ2-2	CASSPQTAGTGELFF	TGTGCCAGCAGTCCACAGACAGCCGGCACCGGGGAGCTGTTTTTT
NA	TRBV28	once	TRBJ1-5	CASSPGLSNQPQHF	TGTGCCAGCTCCCCAGGGTTAAGCAATCAGCCCCAGCATTTT
NA	TRBV2	NA	TRBJ1-2	CASAGGGYTF	TGTGCCAGCGCGGGTGGAGGCTACACCTTC
NA	TRBV5-1	NA	TRBJ1-4	CASSLEGALNEKLFF	TGCGCCAGCAGCTTGGAAGGGGCCCTTAATGAAAAACTGTTTTTT
NA	TRBV16	few	TRBJ1-1	CASSQSTGPEAFF	TGTGCCAGCAGCCAATCGACGGGTCCTGAAGCTTTCTTT